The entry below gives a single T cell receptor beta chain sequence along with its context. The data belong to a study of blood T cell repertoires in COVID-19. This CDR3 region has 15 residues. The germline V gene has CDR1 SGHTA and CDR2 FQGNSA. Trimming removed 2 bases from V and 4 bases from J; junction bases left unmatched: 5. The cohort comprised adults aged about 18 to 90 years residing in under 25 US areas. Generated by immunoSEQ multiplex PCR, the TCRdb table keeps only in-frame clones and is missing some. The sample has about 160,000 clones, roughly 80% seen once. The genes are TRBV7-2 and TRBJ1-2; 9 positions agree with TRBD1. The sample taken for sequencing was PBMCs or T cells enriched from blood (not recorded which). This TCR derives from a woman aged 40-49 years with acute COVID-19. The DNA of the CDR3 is TGTGCCAGCAGCTTACCGGGACAGGGCGGCTATGGCTACACCTTC. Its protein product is CASSLPGQGGYGYTF. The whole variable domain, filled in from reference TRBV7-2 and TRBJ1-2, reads GAGVSQSPSNKVTEKGKDVELRCDPISGHTALYWYRQSLGQGLEFLIYFQGNSAPDKSGLPSDRFSAERTGGSVSTLTIQRTQQEDSAVYLCASSLPGQGGYGYTFGSGTRLTVV.